Here is one T cell receptor (beta chain) with its context. This entry comes from a study of blood T cell repertoires in COVID-19. Study context: Samples came from the United States, Italy and Spain, spanning acute and convalescent COVID-19. The analysed material was cDNA or gDNA that came from T cells, B-cell-depleted T cells, or PBMCs.

Original methodology: The authors estimated nucleated cell counts from reference gene primer amplification. Profiling relied on immunoSEQ multiplex PCR, and the TCRdb table lists in-frame clones only, not all of them. The DNA gave D and trimming, while V, J and clone size come from that table. Of approximately 150,000 clones listed, approximately 85% are singletons. V was shortened by 4 bases and J by 6 bases, with 14 bases between the two germline ends. Germline V gives CDR1 SGHDT, CDR2 YYEEEE. This CDR3 has 13 amino acids. The receptor was isolated from a human donor with acute or convalescent COVID-19. The donor label of this sample is uncertain. The chain carries TRBV5-6 and TRBJ2-7; D perhaps matches TRBD2 (5 bases). Sequencing used peripheral blood. The CDR3 region has the DNA TGTGCCAGCAGCCCAGGTGAGGGCTTCGAGCAGTACTTC. Its translation is CASSPGEGFEQYF.